The clone carrying this T cell receptor (beta chain) was found a few times. Its specificity is unknown. The entry originates in a study of blood T cells in healthy people across ages. Study-wide points: Total diversity from one million sequenced T cells was likely underestimated. Among long-lived donors, naive CD4+ cells were more numerous and diversity higher than in aged donors.

Together with a sample-barcoded 5' primer, a J-beta primer mix was included in a second PCR lasting roughly 6 to 12 cycles. TCRdb re-derived calls from the 5' RACE reads in MiXCR, one entry per CDR3 protein. The sample lists about 1.8 million distinct CDR3 sequences, 49% occurring once. Germline V gene data show CDR1 as MNHEY and CDR2 as SVGEGT. CDR3 size: 15 residues. Deletions cut 2 bases from V and 4 bases from J, with 15 bases between. The genes are TRBV6-2 or TRBV6-3 and TRBJ2-7; the D call may be TRBD1 or TRBD2 (6 bases each). Sequenced input: blood. This receptor was obtained from a woman aged 40 to 50 in good health. CDR3 residues: CASSYKGGSIYEQYF. The DNA for the CDR3 is TGTGCCAGCAGTTACAAGGGGGGCTCGATATACGAGCAGTACTTC.